One and the same sample provided the 30 T cell receptor beta chains below, sequenced in a study of blood T cell repertoires in COVID-19. Method: immunoSEQ multiplex PCR; TCRdb's copy keeps in-frame clones and lacks some. The repertoire consists of 350,000 to 400,000 clones, with 75% to 90% occurring once and the leading ten covering about 7.1%. The source material was peripheral blood. These receptors all come from a woman aged 55-69 years with COVID-19, enrolled during active disease.

V gene TRBV7-8 combines with J gene TRBJ2-1, with 10 bases identical to TRBD2. Germline V CDR1 and CDR2: SGHVS, FQNEAQ. The ends lost 1 base at V and 7 bases at J; junction bases unmatched: 7. The CDR3 runs to 16 residues. The CDR3 here is CASSLGGLAFTNEQFF. In DNA form, the CDR3 reads TGTGCCAGCAGCTTAGGGGGACTAGCGTTCACTAATGAGCAGTTCTTC.

The chain couples TRBV6-5 to TRBJ2-7; 7 bases line up with TRBD1. The CDR3 loop spans 15 amino acids. Trimming removed 6 bases from V and 5 bases from J; junction bases left unmatched: 13. The V gene's germline CDR1 is MNHEY and CDR2 SVGAGI. CDR3 nucleotide sequence: TGTGCCAGCAGCCCACGGCACAGGGGTAGTCACGAGCAGTACTTC. Translated: CASSPRHRGSHEQYF.

The chain uses TRBV15 and TRBJ1-5; 11 bases match TRBD1. CDR1 and CDR2 from the germline V gene are LNHNV and YYDKDF (reference sequence). Unmatched junction bases numbered 8, after V lost 3 bases and J lost 4 bases. The CDR3 covers 17 residues. CDR3 sequence reads: CATSRAGQGESNQPQHF. CDR3 bases: TGTGCCACCAGCAGGGCGGGACAGGGGGAGAGTAATCAGCCCCAGCATTTT.

This clone turned up a few times. The gene calls are TRBV7-8 and TRBJ1-5; 9 nucleotides line up with TRBD1. Looked up from germline, CDR1 is SGHVS and CDR2 is FQNEAQ. The CDR3 contains 16 residues. J gave up 2 bases and V 4 bases, and 6 bases lay outside the gene matches. Written as DNA, the CDR3 is TGTGCCAGCAGCTCCCGGACAGGGGAAGGCAATCAGCCCCAGCATTTT. Amino acid sequence: CASSSRTGEGNQPQHF.

The genes are TRBV2 and TRBJ1-1; TRBD1 agrees at 8 bases. The CDR3 loop spans 14 amino acids. J lost 5 bases, V lost 6 bases, and 8 bases had no gene match. Germline-derived CDR1 and CDR2 are SNHLY and FYNNEI. CDR3 in amino acids: CASRNTGGNTEAFF. The CDR3 DNA follows: TGTGCCAGCAGGAATACAGGGGGGAATACTGAAGCTTTCTTT.

V and J are TRBV5-1 and TRBJ1-1; the D is unclear. The ends were cut back, 0 bases at V and 2 bases at J, with 2 bases in the middle. The CDR3 totals 12 residues. In germline, CDR1 is SGHRS, CDR2 YFSETQ. CDR3 residues: CASSLVNTEAFF. CDR3 bases: TGCGCCAGCAGCTTGGTAAACACTGAAGCTTTCTTT.

V and J are TRBV2 and TRBJ1-4; 9 bases map to TRBD1. The V and J ends lost 4 bases and 4 bases, in that order; junction bases with no gene match: 7. This CDR3 contains 16 residues. Germline CDR1 and CDR2: SNHLY and FYNNEI. The CDR3 is CASSGGQGINNEKLFF. Here the CDR3 DNA reads TGTGCCAGCAGTGGGGGACAGGGAATTAATAATGAAAAACTGTTTTTT.

The chain joins TRBV5-4 to TRBJ1-1; no clear D. CDR3 length: 13 amino acids. Germline CDR1 reads SGHNT; CDR2 reads YYREEE (reference sequence). V dropped 0 bases and J dropped 1 base, with 4 bases sitting between them. For the CDR3, the DNA is TGTGCCAGCAGCTTGGACAAGAACACTGAAGCTTTCTTT. Translated: CASSLDKNTEAFF.

The chain links TRBV11-3 to TRBJ2-7, with a weak D call TRBD2 (5 bases). The CDR3 has 15 amino acids. The V and J ends lost 5 bases and 0 bases respectively, with 14 bases between them. Germline V CDR1 and CDR2: SGHNT, YENEEA. The CDR3 loop reads CASSKGVGSSYEQYF. The CDR3 DNA follows: TGTGCCAGCAGCAAAGGCGTGGGGAGCTCCTACGAGCAGTACTTC.

This clone was recorded only once. The genes are TRBV2 and TRBJ2-7, with a possible D match to TRBD2 (7 bases). This CDR3 contains 15 residues. V lost 6 bases and J lost 4, with 19 bases in between. The V gene's germline CDR1 is SNHLY and CDR2 FYNNEI. In nucleotides, the CDR3 is TGTGCCAGCAGCCCGAGATGGGGGGGCGGATACGAGCAGTACTTC. Its protein product is CASSPRWGGGYEQYF.

The chain combines TRBV9 with TRBJ1-4, with TRBD1 identical over 7 bases. Germline-derived CDR1 and CDR2 are SGDLS and YYNGEE. The CDR3 runs 14 residues. Trimming took 3 bases from V and 3 from J; bases not matched to a gene: 2. CDR3 amino acids: CASSGGQANEKLFF. CDR3 in DNA: TGTGCCAGCAGCGGCGGACAGGCTAATGAAAAACTGTTTTTT.

This clone was recorded once. A junction end diverges from the germline sequence, so it may reflect a read error. This chain joins TRBV12-3 or TRBV12-4 and TRBJ1-3; 7 positions match TRBD1. There are 12 residues in the CDR3. The CDR3 loop reads CGDSNTGNTIYF. The CDR3 coding sequence is TGCGGGGACAGCAATACTGGAAACACCATATATTTT.

This clone was counted between two and nine times. The CDR3 sequence: CASSYAGGQGEQYF. In DNA form, the CDR3 reads TGTGCCAGCAGCTACGCCGGGGGTCAGGGCGAGCAGTACTTC. The chain couples TRBV7-2 to TRBJ2-7; D is possibly TRBD2 (6 bases). V lost 4 bases and J 6 bases, leaving 16 bases between the germline ends. This CDR3 has 14 residues. CDR1 is SGHTA and CDR2 is FQGNSA in the germline V gene.

The chain joins TRBV7-2 to TRBJ2-3, with D hard to call. The CDR3 has 12 residues. CDR1 is SGHTA and CDR2 is FQGNSA in the germline V gene. V was trimmed by 1 base and J by 10 bases, leaving 9 bases between them. The CDR3, as DNA: TGTGCCAGCAGCTTAGTGGGCAGCCCGCAGTATTTT. Amino acid sequence: CASSLVGSPQYF.

V usage is TRBV4-3 and J usage is TRBJ1-4, with a possible D match to TRBD1 (5 bases). The ends were cut back, 4 bases at V and 0 bases at J, with 9 bases in the middle. The CDR3 extends over 15 amino acids. Germline V gives CDR1 LGHNA, CDR2 YSLEER. The CDR3 loop is CASSPRQTTNEKLFF. The CDR3 bases are TGCGCCAGCAGCCCAAGACAGACAACTAATGAAAAACTGTTTTTT.

The rearrangement links TRBV20-1 to TRBJ1-3; D unclear. CDR1 is DFQATT, CDR2 SNEGSKA, per germline (reference sequence). The length of the CDR3 is 13 residues. Between the trimmed V and J ends, which lost 3 bases and 4 bases, there was a span of 10 bases. DNA for the CDR3: TGCAGTGCTAGTTCGGGGTTAGGAAACACCATATATTTT. Protein: CSASSGLGNTIYF.

The V gene is TRBV4-1, the J gene TRBJ1-5; D remains unclear. Germline CDR1 is MGHRA and CDR2 is YSYEKL. V gave up 0 bases and J gave up 5 bases, with 17 bases separating them. The CDR3 has 17 amino acids. CDR3 loop: CASSQDYGREFDQPQHF. CDR3 coding DNA: TGCGCCAGCAGCCAAGATTACGGGCGGGAGTTTGATCAGCCCCAGCATTTT.

The chain employs TRBV12-5 and TRBJ2-6; 7 bases are shared with TRBD1. Germline lookup yields CDR1 LGHNT and CDR2 FRNRAP. The J segment lost 0 bases and the V segment lost 1 base, leaving 0 bases of the junction unmatched. The CDR3 runs 16 residues. The CDR3 DNA sequence: TGTGCTAGTGGTTTGGGACAGGGCTCTGGGGCCAACGTCCTGACTTTC. Translated, it gives CASGLGQGSGANVLTF. The full variable domain, its missing parts supplied by reference TRBV12-5 and TRBJ2-6, is DARVTQTPRHKVTEMGQEVTMRCQPILGHNTVFWYRQTMMQGLELLAYFRNRAPLDDSGMPKDRFSAEMPDATLATLKIQPSEPRDSAVYFCASGLGQGSGANVLTFGAGSRLTVL.

The chain recombines TRBV29-1 with TRBJ2-5; D might be TRBD1 (6 bases). Germline V gene sequence: CDR1 SQVTM, CDR2 ANQGSEA. V gave up 4 bases and J gave up 5 bases, with 14 bases separating them. The CDR3 length is 13 residues. This chain's CDR3 is CSVGTGTRETQYF. The CDR3 DNA reads TGCAGCGTTGGAACAGGGACCAGGGAGACCCAGTACTTC.

The chain uses TRBV7-2 and TRBJ1-4, with D perhaps matching TRBD1 (5 bases). CDR3 length: 15 residues. Looked up from germline, CDR1 is SGHTA and CDR2 is FQGNSA. Trimming removed 5 bases at V and 0 bases at J, with 10 bases between. CDR3 amino acids: CASSPWGPTNEKLFF. The CDR3, as DNA: TGTGCCAGCAGCCCGTGGGGCCCAACTAATGAAAAACTGTTTTTT.

This chain joins TRBV18 and TRBJ1-1; D is possibly TRBD1 (5 bases). From germline, CDR1 is KGHSH and CDR2 LQKENI. Trimming cost V 3 bases and J 2 bases, with 10 bases left between them. This CDR3 contains 14 residues. The CDR3 bases are TGTGCCAGCTCACCGGTAGGGGCAAACACTGAAGCTTTCTTT. Its protein product is CASSPVGANTEAFF.

V and J are TRBV29-1 and TRBJ1-4; maybe TRBD1 (5 bases). Germline CDR1 reads SQVTM; CDR2 reads ANQGSEA. The CDR3 sequence is 14 residues long. Between the trimmed V and J ends, which lost 4 bases and 4 bases, there was a span of 13 bases. The CDR3 here is CSVVRAPDNEKLFF. For the CDR3, the DNA is TGCAGCGTTGTCAGGGCGCCGGATAATGAAAAACTGTTTTTT.

The V and J genes are TRBV5-1 and TRBJ2-7, with TRBD1 identical over 7 bases. CDR1 is SGHRS and CDR2 is YFSETQ in the germline V gene. The CDR3 is made up of 15 amino acids. The V gene end was trimmed by 4 bases and the J gene end by 2 bases; junction bases not matched to a gene: 9. The DNA for the CDR3 is TGCGCCAGCAGCATAGGGACAGCTCCGACCTACGAGCAGTACTTC. It specifies CASSIGTAPTYEQYF. The full variable domain, its missing parts supplied by reference TRBV5-1 and TRBJ2-7, is KAGVTQTPRYLIKTRGQQVTLSCSPISGHRSVSWYQQTPGQGLQFLFEYFSETQRNKGNFPGRFSGRQFSNSRSEMNVSTLELGDSALYLCASSIGTAPTYEQYFGPGTRLTVT.

This clone showed up just once. The rearrangement uses TRBV2 and TRBJ1-1; TRBD1 matches 12 bases. Germline V gene sequence: CDR1 SNHLY, CDR2 FYNNEI. CDR3 length equals 15 residues. V trimming: 6 bases; J trimming: 0 bases; junction bases outside the gene matches: 2. In DNA form, the CDR3 reads TGTGCCAGCAGCGGGACAGGGGGCATGAACACTGAAGCTTTCTTT. This sequence encodes CASSGTGGMNTEAFF.

This clone was counted between two and nine times. The chain links TRBV9 to TRBJ1-3; tentatively, D is TRBD1 (5 bases). The V gene lost 0 bases and the J gene lost 4 bases, with 8 bases spanning the gap. CDR1 is SGDLS and CDR2 is YYNGEE in the germline V gene. The CDR3 runs to 14 residues. In nucleotides, the CDR3 is TGTGCCAGCAGCGTAGAGACAGTCGGAAACACCATATATTTT. The encoded protein is CASSVETVGNTIYF.

The genes are TRBV11-1 and TRBJ2-7; D gene uncertain. Germline lookup yields CDR1 SGHAT and CDR2 FQDESV (reference sequence). V was trimmed by 3 bases and J by 0 bases, leaving 12 bases between them. The CDR3 loop spans 15 amino acids. The CDR3 here is CASSFETNPSYEQYF. For the CDR3, the DNA is TGTGCCAGCAGCTTTGAGACAAATCCCTCCTACGAGCAGTACTTC.

The J gene is TRBJ2-3, the V gene TRBV27; possibly TRBD1 for D (5 bases). Trimming pared 4 bases from V and 2 bases from J, leaving 13 bases between. The germline CDR1 and CDR2 sequences are MNHEY and SMNVEV (reference sequence). This CDR3 comprises 15 residues. For the CDR3, the DNA is TGTGCCAGCAGTTCACCGACAGATTTCACAGATACGCAGTATTTT. Protein product: CASSSPTDFTDTQYF.

The chain joins TRBV5-1 to TRBJ2-7; 8 bases map to TRBD1. V gave up 0 bases and J gave up 5 bases; unmatched junction bases: 4. Germline V gene data show CDR1 as SGHRS and CDR2 as YFSETQ. This CDR3 spans 14 amino acids. CDR3 residues: CASSLGQGYDEQYF. In nucleotides, the CDR3 is TGCGCCAGCAGCTTGGGACAGGGGTATGACGAGCAGTACTTC. The full variable domain, completed using reference TRBV5-1 and TRBJ2-7, is KAGVTQTPRYLIKTRGQQVTLSCSPISGHRSVSWYQQTPGQGLQFLFEYFSETQRNKGNFPGRFSGRQFSNSRSEMNVSTLELGDSALYLCASSLGQGYDEQYFGPGTRLTVT.

The chain has TRBV6-6 and TRBJ2-1, with 10 bases aligning to TRBD2. Germline V CDR1 and CDR2: MNHNY, SVGAGI (reference sequence). The CDR3 extends over 14 amino acids. Trimming at V came to 6 bases and at J to 8 bases, leaving 7 bases not matched to a gene. As DNA, the CDR3 is TGTGCCAGCAGCAGGGAGCTAGCGGGGGATGAGCAGTTCTTC. It specifies CASSRELAGDEQFF.

DNA for the CDR3: TGTGCCACCAGCAGAGGGGCGGGTACGAGGACAGATACGCAGTATTTT. Protein sequence: CATSRGAGTRTDTQYF. This chain connects TRBV15 to TRBJ2-3; perhaps TRBD2 as D (5 bases). Germline V gene lookup returns CDR1 LNHNV and CDR2 YYDKDF (reference sequence). V was pared by 1 base and J by 3 bases, with 14 bases between. The CDR3 runs to 16 residues.